The clone carrying this T cell receptor (beta chain) was counted ten times or more. No antigen is known for it. The ends lost 2 bases at V and 0 bases at J; junction bases unmatched: 4. Per the germline V gene, CDR1 is SGHDT and CDR2 is YYEEEE. The CDR3 is 15 residues long. The sample is drawn from a study of human T cells and chemical hapten exposure. The study, taken as a whole, reports: The number of TCRs above 1 in 1000 frequency did not change after DPC sensitization. Positive correlation was observed between PT1 expanded TCR counts and patch test score.

The library labeled individual cDNA molecules by adding unique molecular identifiers to them. In the original workflow: Per-sample TCR counts ranged from roughly 20,000 to 750,000, median 95,638. Using its own MiXCR run on the RACE reads, TCRdb lists one record per CDR3 protein. The V and J calls, along with clone size, are taken from TCRdb and not from the paper's own processing. The sample lists a few hundred thousand distinct CDR3 sequences, over 7.5% occurring once. Time point defined: pre-sensitization, week 0. Treatment defined: therapeutic diphenylcyclopropenone sensitization with weekly scalp DPC.

V gene TRBV5-6 combines with J gene TRBJ2-5, with 7 bases lining up with TRBD2. This sample comprised whole blood, obtained in connection with sensitization to the hapten diphenylcyclopropenone (DPC). This receptor was taken from a man aged 18 to 29 with alopecia areata. Some clones in this sample may be carry-over from other donors' samples. The CDR3 bases are TGTGCCAGCAGCTTTTTCCTAGCGGACCAAGAGACCCAGTACTTC. Translating it yields CASSFFLADQETQYF.